Each of the 17 T cell receptor beta chains below was sequenced from the same sample in a study of T cells after yellow fever vaccination. TCRdb called the 5' RACE reads again in MiXCR, with one record for every CDR3 protein. Altogether fewer than 650,000 distinct CDR3 sequences are present, 20% to 25% being singletons, with the ten largest covering 15% to 20%. The sequencing used PBMCs, collected around 3 weeks after the first yellow fever vaccination. The receptors were sampled from a man aged 18 to 30 who received the YFV17D yellow fever vaccine.

This clonotype was counted between two and nine times. The CDR3 nucleotides are TGTGCCAGTAGTACAAACGGTCGACAGGGGTGGCATTTT. It yields the protein CASSTNGRQGWHF. The chain links TRBV19 to TRBJ1-5; 8 nucleotides align to TRBD1. Losses at the gene ends were 4 bases for V and 15 bases for J; bases not matched to a gene: 11. There are 13 residues in the CDR3. The germline V gene has CDR1 LNHDA and CDR2 SQIVND (reference sequence).

This clonotype came up many times. The chain carries TRBV10-1 and TRBJ2-3, with 8 bases aligning to TRBD1. In germline, CDR1 is WNHNN, CDR2 SYGVQD (reference sequence). The CDR3 has 12 amino acids. V gave up 3 bases and J gave up 15 bases; unmatched junction bases: 8. The CDR3 DNA is TGCGCCAGCAGTGAAGGCCAGGGGGCAGGTTATTTT. This gives the protein CASSEGQGAGYF.

This clonotype was found a few times. CDR3 residues: CASSAGTGVSYGYTF. CDR3 bases: TGTGCCAGCAGCGCAGGGACCGGAGTTTCGTATGGCTACACCTTC. The rearrangement joins TRBV9 to TRBJ1-2; TRBD1 might be the D (5 bases). The CDR3 totals 15 residues. The V gene's germline CDR1 is SGDLS and CDR2 YYNGEE. V lost 3 bases and J 5 bases, leaving 17 bases between the germline ends.

J is TRBJ2-2 and V is TRBV11-1; weak D call: TRBD2 (5 bases). The CDR3 covers 18 residues. Between the trimmed V and J ends, which lost 2 bases and 4 bases, there was a span of 20 bases. Germline assignment: CDR1 SGHAT and CDR2 FQDESV (reference sequence). CDR3 DNA: TGTGCCAGCAGCTTATATCAGCGGTGGCCGAGCGGCACCGGGGAGCTGTTTTTT. Protein: CASSLYQRWPSGTGELFF.

In its sample, this clonotype was seen a few times. The chain couples TRBV6-5 to TRBJ2-7, with D unclear. Germline V gene data show CDR1 as MNHEY and CDR2 as SVGAGI. The V and J ends lost 2 bases and 2 bases respectively, with 16 bases between them. The CDR3 covers 16 residues. CDR3 residues: CASSYAPGDTPYEQYF. The DNA for the CDR3 is TGTGCCAGCAGTTACGCCCCTGGGGATACTCCCTACGAGCAGTACTTC.

This clonotype was detected a few times. This chain uses TRBV20-1 with TRBJ2-3, with 9 bases matching TRBD2. Germline lookup yields CDR1 DFQATT and CDR2 SNEGSKA (reference sequence). The CDR3 extends over 18 amino acids. With 5 bases clipped from V and 2 bases from J, the junction kept 17 bases outside the gene matches. This CDR3 is CSAPRVTSGILDTDTQYF. DNA of the CDR3: TGCAGTGCTCCCCGGGTGACTAGCGGTATATTGGACACAGATACGCAGTATTTT.

There are a few counts of this clonotype. This chain links TRBV18 with TRBJ2-7; 10 bases are shared with TRBD2. CDR1 is KGHSH, CDR2 LQKENI, per germline. The length of the CDR3 is 17 residues. J lost 3 bases, V lost 3 bases, and 11 bases had no gene match. The CDR3: CASSPPGLAGVYYEQYF. In nucleotides, the CDR3 is TGTGCCAGCTCACCTCCGGGGCTAGCGGGAGTCTACTACGAGCAGTACTTC.

Only a few counts were recorded for this clonotype. A much larger clone is a single base away; this may be a read error. The chain uses TRBV20-1 and TRBJ2-5; D is unresolved. Germline V gives CDR1 DFQATT, CDR2 SNEGSKA (reference sequence). This CDR3 contains 12 residues. Trimming cost V 2 bases and J 0 bases, with 4 bases left between them. The CDR3 DNA follows: TGCAGTGCTAGACAGAACCAAGAGACCCAGTACTTC. This gives the protein CSARQNQETQYF.

This clonotype came up a few times. The rearrangement uses TRBV7-6 and TRBJ2-2, with D hard to call. This CDR3 spans 15 amino acids. Per the germline V gene, CDR1 is SGHVS and CDR2 is FNYEAQ. Trimming shortened V by 3 bases and J by 3 bases, and 11 bases separated the two germline ends. CDR3 DNA sequence: TGTGCCAGCAGCTTTAACCTAAGGGACACCGGGGAGCTGTTTTTT. Its translation: CASSFNLRDTGELFF.

This clonotype has only a few counts. The chain recombines TRBV29-1 with TRBJ2-1; tentative D call: TRBD2 (6 bases). CDR1 SQVTM and CDR2 ANQGSEA come from the germline V gene. The V end lost 4 bases, the J end lost 0 bases, and 13 bases lay between the germline ends. CDR3 size: 15 residues. CDR3 in DNA: TGCAGCGTTGTTGGTAGCGGAAGCTCCTACAATGAGCAGTTCTTC. Its protein is CSVVGSGSSYNEQFF.

For the CDR3, the DNA is TGTGCCAGCAGCTTAAACGGGAATAGGCTAAATGAGCAGTTCTTC. Translated, it gives CASSLNGNRLNEQFF. V usage is TRBV7-3 and J usage is TRBJ2-1, with D maybe TRBD2 (5 bases). Trimming cost V 1 base and J 7 bases, with 14 bases left between them. The germline V gene encodes CDR1 SGHTA and CDR2 FQGTGA. This CDR3 region has 15 residues.

This chain connects TRBV20-1 to TRBJ2-7; D not certain. CDR3 length: 13 amino acids. CDR1 is DFQATT, CDR2 SNEGSKA, per germline (reference sequence). With 3 bases removed from V and 0 bases from J, the gap between germline ends came to 9 bases. The DNA for the CDR3 is TGCAGTGCTAGGACGGCGGTCTCCTACGAGCAGTACTTC. This codes for CSARTAVSYEQYF.

CDR3 bases: TGTGCCAGCAGCACCGACGGGCTCTCCTACAATGAGCAGTTCTTC. It specifies CASSTDGLSYNEQFF. This chain connects TRBV7-2 to TRBJ2-1; D is unresolved. Trimming pared 5 bases from V and 0 bases from J, leaving 11 bases between. This CDR3 has 15 residues. The germline CDR1 and CDR2 sequences are SGHTA and FQGNSA.

Here the CDR3 DNA reads TGTGCCAGCAGTGAAAAAGCGCTAATCACCGGGGAGCTGTTTTTT. Its protein product is CASSEKALITGELFF. This chain uses TRBV2 with TRBJ2-2; D gene ambiguous. Germline loops: CDR1 SNHLY, CDR2 FYNNEI. V was clipped by 2 bases and J by 4 bases, with 11 bases between them. The CDR3 covers 15 residues. The full variable domain, rest sourced from reference TRBV2 and TRBJ2-2, is EPEVTQTPSHQVTQMGQEVILRCVPISNHLYFYWYRQILGQKVEFLVSFYNNEISEKSEIFDDQFSVERPDGSNFTLKIRSTKLEDSAMYFCASSEKALITGELFFGEGSRLTVL.

The CDR3 bases are TGTGCCAGCAGTTACCTGGGGGTTGGGGGCCAAGAGACCCAGTACTTC. Protein: CASSYLGVGGQETQYF. The V call is TRBV6-5, the J call TRBJ2-5; D is tentatively TRBD1 or TRBD2 (5 bases each). There are 16 residues in the CDR3. V was pared by 2 bases and J by 1 base, with 14 bases between. Germline V lookup: CDR1 MNHEY, CDR2 SVGAGI.

The chain couples TRBV12-3 or TRBV12-4 to TRBJ2-3; D remains ambiguous. The V gene lost 6 bases and the J gene lost 2 bases, with 12 bases spanning the gap. The CDR3 contains 14 residues. The CDR3 nucleotides read TGTGCCAGCAGCCGCCGCGCGGTCACAGATACGCAGTATTTT. Its translation is CASSRRAVTDTQYF.

The chain uses TRBV9 and TRBJ2-3; D is ambiguous. Trimming stripped 1 base from V and 4 bases from J, with 7 bases between. This CDR3 is 13 amino acids long. The V gene's germline CDR1 is SGDLS and CDR2 YYNGEE. The DNA for the CDR3 is TGTGCCAGCAGCGTATTGGCGGCAGATACGCAGTATTTT. It codes for CASSVLAADTQYF.